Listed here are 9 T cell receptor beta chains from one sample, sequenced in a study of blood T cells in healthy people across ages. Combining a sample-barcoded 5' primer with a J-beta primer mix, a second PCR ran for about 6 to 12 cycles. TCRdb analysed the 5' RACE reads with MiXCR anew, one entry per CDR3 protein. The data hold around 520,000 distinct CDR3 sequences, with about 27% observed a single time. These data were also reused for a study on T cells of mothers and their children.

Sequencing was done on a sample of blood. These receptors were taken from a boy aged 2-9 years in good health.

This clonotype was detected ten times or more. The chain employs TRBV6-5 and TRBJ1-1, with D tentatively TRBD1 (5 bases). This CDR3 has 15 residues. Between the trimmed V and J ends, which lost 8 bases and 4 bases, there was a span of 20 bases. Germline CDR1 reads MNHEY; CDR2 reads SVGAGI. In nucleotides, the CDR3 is TGTGCCAGCCAACTTCTTGGGGGGGGAGGCACTGAAGCTTTCTTT. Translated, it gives CASQLLGGGGTEAFF.

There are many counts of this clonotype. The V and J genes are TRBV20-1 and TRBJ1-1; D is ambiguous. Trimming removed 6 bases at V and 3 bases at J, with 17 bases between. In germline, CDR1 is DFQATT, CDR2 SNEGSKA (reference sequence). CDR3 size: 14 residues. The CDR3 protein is CSAPYEQRHTEAFF. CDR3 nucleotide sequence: TGCAGTGCACCGTACGAACAGAGACACACTGAAGCTTTCTTT.

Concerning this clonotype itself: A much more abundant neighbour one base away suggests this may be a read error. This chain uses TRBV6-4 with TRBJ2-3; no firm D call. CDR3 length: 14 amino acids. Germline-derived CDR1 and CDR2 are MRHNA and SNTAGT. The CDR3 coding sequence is TGTGCCAGCAGTGACTCGATCGACACAAATACGCAGTATTTT. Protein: CASSDSIDTNTQYF.

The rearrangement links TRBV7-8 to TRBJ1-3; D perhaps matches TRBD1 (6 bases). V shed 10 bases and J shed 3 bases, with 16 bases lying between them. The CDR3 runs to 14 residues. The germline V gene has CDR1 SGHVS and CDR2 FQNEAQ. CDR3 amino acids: CATARGNIGNTIYF. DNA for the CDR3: TGTGCCACTGCCAGGGGAAACATTGGAAACACCATATATTTT.

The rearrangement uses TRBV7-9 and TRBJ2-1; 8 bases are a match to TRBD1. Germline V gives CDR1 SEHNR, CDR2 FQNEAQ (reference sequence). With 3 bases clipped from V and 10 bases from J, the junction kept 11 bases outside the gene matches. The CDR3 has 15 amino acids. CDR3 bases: TGTGCCAGCAGCTTTAAGGACAGGGCCGTAGGAGAGCAGTTCTTC. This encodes CASSFKDRAVGEQFF.

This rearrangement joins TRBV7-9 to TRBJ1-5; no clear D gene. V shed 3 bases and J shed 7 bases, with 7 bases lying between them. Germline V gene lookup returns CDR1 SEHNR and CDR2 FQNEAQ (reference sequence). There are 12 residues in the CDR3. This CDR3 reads CASSFSIQPQHF. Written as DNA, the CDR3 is TGTGCCAGCAGCTTCAGTATCCAGCCCCAGCATTTT.

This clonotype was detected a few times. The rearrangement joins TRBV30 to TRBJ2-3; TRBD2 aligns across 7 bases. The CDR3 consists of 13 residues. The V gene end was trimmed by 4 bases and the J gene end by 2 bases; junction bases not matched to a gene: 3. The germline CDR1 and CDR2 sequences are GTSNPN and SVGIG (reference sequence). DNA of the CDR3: TGTGCCTGGACTAGCGGTACCACAGATACGCAGTATTTT. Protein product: CAWTSGTTDTQYF.

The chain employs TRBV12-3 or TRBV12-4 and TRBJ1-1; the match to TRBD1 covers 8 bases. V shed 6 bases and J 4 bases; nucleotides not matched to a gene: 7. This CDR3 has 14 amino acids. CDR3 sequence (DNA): TGTGCCAGCAGAACGGACAGGGTGTCCACTGAAGCTTTCTTT. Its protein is CASRTDRVSTEAFF.

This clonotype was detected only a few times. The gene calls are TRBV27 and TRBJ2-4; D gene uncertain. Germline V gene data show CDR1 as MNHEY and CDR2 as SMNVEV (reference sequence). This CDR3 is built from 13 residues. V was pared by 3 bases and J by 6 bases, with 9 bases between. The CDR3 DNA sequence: TGTGCCAGCAGTTTCCAGGTTGGAAACATTCAGTACTTC. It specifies CASSFQVGNIQYF.